The 18 T cell receptor beta chains below all came from one sample that was sequenced in a study of beta chain features in type 1 diabetes. The investigators reverse transcribed all of the isolated RNA, so they sequenced expressed TCRB transcripts. Assay: immunoSEQ multiplex PCR; the TCRdb copy retains only in-frame clones and omits some. The profile shows hundreds of thousands of clones, over 9.5% of them singletons. Sequenced input: naive CD4+ T cells from blood. These receptors originate from a young woman in good health.

The chain links TRBV9 to TRBJ2-3, with no clear D. Germline V lookup: CDR1 SGDLS, CDR2 YYNGEE. The CDR3 has 11 amino acids. V was clipped by 3 bases and J by 6 bases, with 5 bases between them. The CDR3 is CASSDRDTQYF. CDR3 in DNA: TGTGCCAGCAGCGACCGGGATACGCAGTATTTT.

This clone has a handful of counts. This chain joins TRBV11-1 and TRBJ1-1; D might be TRBD1 (5 bases). The ends were cut back, 4 bases at V and 7 bases at J, with 10 bases in the middle. This CDR3 is 12 amino acids long. Germline values: CDR1 SGHAT, CDR2 FQDESV (reference sequence). CDR3 sequence (DNA): TGTGCCAGCAGCTCACGCGACAGTGAAGCTTTCTTT. Translating it yields CASSSRDSEAFF.

This clone was seen a handful of times. The chain links TRBV4-1 to TRBJ2-7; possible D gene TRBD2, 6 bases. The CDR3 contains 15 residues. The V end lost 1 base, the J end lost 3 bases, and 13 bases lay between the germline ends. Germline V gene sequence: CDR1 MGHRA, CDR2 YSYEKL. This CDR3 is CASSQVRGLSYEQYF. The CDR3 bases are TGCGCCAGCAGCCAAGTAAGGGGACTGAGCTACGAGCAGTACTTC.

There are a few counts of this clone. The chain is built from TRBV7-8 and TRBJ1-2; 7 bases are a match to TRBD1. This CDR3 region has 16 residues. V dropped 4 bases and J dropped 0; count of bases not matched to a gene: 8. Germline assignment: CDR1 SGHVS and CDR2 FQNEAQ. The CDR3 sequence is CASSSNRGPSNYGYTF. Written as DNA, the CDR3 is TGTGCCAGCAGCTCAAACAGGGGACCTTCTAACTATGGCTACACCTTC.

This clone was picked up a small number of times. This chain uses TRBV2 with TRBJ1-2; 9 nucleotides line up with TRBD1. The CDR3 sequence is 16 residues long. CDR1 and CDR2 (germline): SNHLY, FYNNEI. The V and J ends lost 4 bases and 3 bases, in that order; junction bases with no gene match: 9. The CDR3 bases are TGTGCCAGCAGTGCGCTCGGGACAGGGAGATACTATGGCTACACCTTC. Amino acids: CASSALGTGRYYGYTF.

The chain links TRBV6-6 to TRBJ2-1; TRBD2 matches 8 bases. V lost 5 bases and J lost 2; bases outside the gene matches: 5. This CDR3 has 15 amino acids. Germline V gene lookup returns CDR1 MNHNY and CDR2 SVGAGI (reference sequence). CDR3 amino acids: CASSLAGLPYNEQFF. In DNA, the CDR3 is TGTGCCAGCAGTCTAGCGGGTTTGCCCTACAATGAGCAGTTCTTC.

This clone was counted only a few times. This chain connects TRBV4-1 to TRBJ2-7; 15 bases line up with TRBD2. Germline assignment: CDR1 MGHRA and CDR2 YSYEKL. With V trimmed by 4 bases and J by 0 bases, 4 bases remained unmatched. This CDR3 is 17 amino acids long. CDR3 loop: CASSLGLAGGTSYEQYF. For the CDR3, the DNA is TGCGCCAGCAGCCTCGGACTAGCGGGAGGGACCTCCTACGAGCAGTACTTC.

This clone was detected ten times or more. The chain is built from TRBV5-4 and TRBJ2-1; possible D gene TRBD1, 5 bases. V was cut by 1 base and J by 7 bases, with 12 bases left in between. The germline CDR1 and CDR2 sequences are SGHNT and YYREEE (reference sequence). The CDR3 extends over 14 amino acids. CDR3 sequence: CASSLKGPGNEQFF. The CDR3 region has the DNA TGTGCCAGCAGCTTGAAGGGCCCAGGGAATGAGCAGTTCTTC.

This clone was seen a handful of times. The rearrangement links TRBV7-3 to TRBJ2-3; tentatively, D is TRBD1 (6 bases). Germline V gives CDR1 SGHTA, CDR2 FQGTGA. The CDR3 totals 15 residues. V lost 5 bases to trimming and J lost 3 bases, with 15 bases between them. The CDR3 DNA reads as TGTGCCAGCAGCCGGACAGTCCAAGCTACAGATACGCAGTATTTT. Translation: CASSRTVQATDTQYF.

In its sample, this clone was seen a few times. The chain links TRBV4-2 to TRBJ1-2; 8 positions agree with TRBD1. The CDR3 totals 16 residues. With V trimmed by 3 bases and J by 8 bases, 14 bases remained unmatched. The germline gives CDR1 LGHNA, CDR2 YNFKEQ. The CDR3 DNA reads TGTGCCAGCAGCCAGGAGCATCACAGGGGGTCGGGAGGCTACACCTTC. Amino acid sequence: CASSQEHHRGSGGYTF.

For this clone: One junction end does not reproduce the germline sequence, and a read error may be involved. V gene TRBV4-1 combines with J gene TRBJ1-2; 11 bases fit TRBD1. The germline V gene has CDR1 MGHRA and CDR2 YSYEKL. CDR3 length: 16 residues. The CDR3 DNA reads TGTGCCAGCAGCCGCGATAGGGGACAGGGGGACTATGGCTACACCTTC. It translates to CASSRDRGQGDYGYTF.

In this sample, this clone turned up a few times. The chain employs TRBV7-2 and TRBJ2-7; possibly TRBD1 for D (6 bases). Germline V lookup: CDR1 SGHTA, CDR2 FQGNSA. Trimming removed 2 bases at V and 0 bases at J, with 17 bases between. The CDR3 length is 17 residues. The CDR3 here is CASSLYQDSLSSYEQYF. CDR3 coding DNA: TGTGCCAGCAGCTTATACCAGGACAGCCTCAGCTCCTACGAGCAGTACTTC. The variable domain in full, with the rest retrieved from reference TRBV7-2 and TRBJ2-7, is GAGVSQSPSNKVTEKGKDVELRCDPISGHTALYWYRQSLGQGLEFLIYFQGNSAPDKSGLPSDRFSAERTGGSVSTLTIQRTQQEDSAVYLCASSLYQDSLSSYEQYFGPGTRLTVT.

This chain uses TRBV18 with TRBJ1-5; unclear D gene. Trimming removed 3 bases from V and 7 bases from J, with 19 bases in between. Germline CDR1 and CDR2: KGHSH and LQKENI. The CDR3 sequence is 16 residues long. CDR3 loop: CASSPTVARAEQPQHF. The CDR3 nucleotides are TGTGCCAGCTCACCTACTGTTGCGCGGGCGGAGCAGCCCCAGCATTTT.

The chain joins TRBV5-1 to TRBJ2-1; 8 positions match TRBD2. V lost 6 bases to trimming and J lost 3 bases; unmatched junction nucleotides: 5. Germline V CDR1 and CDR2: SGHRS, YFSETQ. The CDR3 spans 14 residues. The CDR3 here is CASNLAGGYNEQFF. CDR3 DNA sequence: TGCGCCAGCAATCTCGCGGGGGGCTACAATGAGCAGTTCTTC.

This chain links TRBV5-4 with TRBJ2-1; 11 positions agree with TRBD2. The V gene end was trimmed by 5 bases and the J gene end by 5 bases; junction bases not matched to a gene: 6. CDR1 SGHNT and CDR2 YYREEE come from the germline V gene (reference sequence). The CDR3 runs to 15 residues. CDR3 sequence: CASSKGLADNNEQFF. CDR3 nucleotide sequence: TGTGCCAGCAGTAAGGGACTAGCGGATAACAATGAGCAGTTCTTC.

This chain links TRBV5-1 with TRBJ1-1; tentative D call: TRBD1 (6 bases). Trimming pared 4 bases from V and 8 bases from J, leaving 12 bases between. Germline V gene lookup returns CDR1 SGHRS and CDR2 YFSETQ. The CDR3 consists of 12 residues. Written as DNA, the CDR3 is TGCGCCAGCAGCCCGCCAGGGGACGAAGCTTTCTTT. Amino acids: CASSPPGDEAFF.

This clone has a handful of counts. V is TRBV5-6 and J is TRBJ2-7; TRBD2 aligns across 12 bases. The germline V gene has CDR1 SGHDT and CDR2 YYEEEE. The CDR3 is 17 amino acids. V lost 0 bases and J lost 3; bases outside the gene matches: 7. The CDR3 loop reads CASSLGLAGGLLYEQYF. CDR3 DNA: TGTGCCAGCAGCTTGGGCCTAGCGGGGGGGCTTCTCTACGAGCAGTACTTC.

The J gene is TRBJ1-2, the V gene TRBV5-1, with TRBD1 as a possible D gene (5 bases). This CDR3 is built from 14 residues. The V end lost 3 bases, the J end lost 6 bases, and 15 bases lay between the germline ends. Germline CDR1 is SGHRS and CDR2 is YFSETQ. CDR3 amino acids: CASSSGDSTDGYTF. The CDR3, as DNA: TGCGCCAGCAGCTCGGGGGACTCCACGGATGGCTACACCTTC.